A selection of T cell receptor beta chains follows, all from one sample in a study of molecular identifiers for immune sequencing clone quantification. TCRdb re-derived calls from the PCR reads in MiXCR, one entry per CDR3 protein. The sample yields about 300,000 distinct CDR3 sequences, about 20% seen once. Sequencing was carried out using naive CD8+ T cells from blood, with Jurkat cell RNA spiked in. These receptors all stem from a human donor in good health. Some libraries in this study had Jurkat cell RNA spiked in. Each CDR3 is given with its conserved first and last residue. Each record gives: D gene, clone size, J gene, V gene, CDR3 DNA, CDR3 protein. The D gene is left open where the match is weak. Rows give clone size only sometimes, using once, few, many, or a class for an expanded clone.

NA once TRBJ2-1 TRBV7-8 TGTGCCAGCAGCCCGTCTTATGCAGGATTTTACAATGAGCAGTTCTTC CASSPSYAGFYNEQFF
NA many TRBJ2-7 TRBV28 TGTGCCAGCAGTCTGACGCGGTTAGGCTCCTACGAGCAGTACTTC CASSLTRLGSYEQYF
NA many TRBJ2-3 TRBV12-3/TRBV12-4 TGTGCCAGCAGCTTGGGAGCAGATACGCAGTATTTT CASSLGADTQYF
NA NA TRBJ2-3 TRBV3-1 TGTGCCAGCAGCCAAGACCCGGGACCCGGGGCAGATACGCAGTATTTT CASSQDPGPGADTQYF
NA many TRBJ2-3 TRBV9 TGTGCCAGCAGCGTAGCGGGAGTCGGAGATACGCAGTATTTT CASSVAGVGDTQYF
NA many TRBJ2-1 TRBV27 TGTGCCAGCAGTTTAGGAGGGCAGATAGGTAATGAGCAGTTCTTC CASSLGGQIGNEQFF
NA many TRBJ2-3 TRBV6-5 TGTGCCAGCAGTTACTATCTCGGCACAGATACGCAGTATTTT CASSYYLGTDTQYF
NA few TRBJ2-3 TRBV6-2/TRBV6-3 TGTGCCAGCACCCAGGGACTCACAGCAGATACGCAGTATTTT CASTQGLTADTQYF
NA many TRBJ2-7 TRBV20-1 TGCAGTGCTAGAGATTGGGCGGGAAGCTCCTACGAGCAGTACTTC CSARDWAGSSYEQYF
NA many TRBJ2-1 TRBV29-1 TGCAGCGCACGGGAGTGGTCCTACAATGAGCAGTTCTTC CSAREWSYNEQFF
NA NA TRBJ2-1 TRBV27 TGTGCCAGCAGTTTATCGGACTACCTAGGTAATGAGCAGTTCTTC CASSLSDYLGNEQFF
NA many TRBJ2-6 TRBV5-6 TGTGCCAGCAGCCAGCGAGGCTCTGGGGCCAACGTCCTGACTTTC CASSQRGSGANVLTF
TRBD1 NA TRBJ2-7 TRBV27 TGTGCCAGCAGACTGACAGGGACCTACGAGCAGTACTTC CASRLTGTYEQYF
TRBD2 few TRBJ2-1 TRBV4-1 TGCGCCAGCAGCCAAGGTGGGCTAGCGGAGTTTTACAATGAGCAGTTCTTC CASSQGGLAEFYNEQFF
TRBD1 few TRBJ2-2 TRBV6-2/TRBV6-3 TGTGCCAGTGGAGACAGGGAGAACACCGGGGAGCTGTTTTTT CASGDRENTGELFF
TRBD2 many TRBJ2-1 TRBV12-3/TRBV12-4 TGTGCCAGCAGTCCCTGGAATGCCGGGACTAGCGGGGATGAGCAGTTCTTC CASSPWNAGTSGDEQFF
NA NA TRBJ2-7 TRBV6-5 TGTGCCAGCAGTTACGAAGACACGGGGATCGAGCAGTACTTC CASSYEDTGIEQYF
TRBD1 NA TRBJ1-5 TRBV6-5 TGTGCCAGCAGAAGGGACAGTTTTGGCAATCAGCCCCAGCATTTT CASRRDSFGNQPQHF
TRBD1 few TRBJ1-1 TRBV7-9 TGTGCCAGCAGCTTGACGACAGGGTTCACTGAAGCTTTCTTT CASSLTTGFTEAFF
NA NA TRBJ2-2 TRBV2 TGTGCCAGCAAACCCACGAACACCGGGGAGCTGTTTTTT CASKPTNTGELFF
NA NA TRBJ1-4 TRBV27 TGTGCCAGCAGTTCACGGGGGGCGGGTGAAAAACTGTTTTTT CASSSRGAGEKLFF
NA many TRBJ2-7 TRBV7-9 TGTGCCAGCAGCTTAGGAGGGCCCGGCTACGAGCAGTACTTC CASSLGGPGYEQYF
TRBD2 few TRBJ2-1 TRBV12-3/TRBV12-4 TGTGCCAGCAGTGTACTAGCGGGGGACTACAATGAGCAGTTCTTC CASSVLAGDYNEQFF
NA many TRBJ2-7 TRBV11-2 TGTGCCAGCAGCTCGGTACCCGAGCAGTACTTC CASSSVPEQYF
NA few TRBJ1-5 TRBV4-1 TGCGCCAGCAGCCAAGTCGTAGGACAGTCGAATCAGCCCCAGCATTTT CASSQVVGQSNQPQHF
TRBD2 few TRBJ2-2 TRBV24-1 TGTGCCACCAGTGACCCCGGGACTAGCGGGAGCGGTTGGTACACCGGGGAGCTGTTTTTT CATSDPGTSGSGWYTGELFF
NA NA TRBJ1-2 TRBV7-9 TGTGCCAGCAGCTTAAGTTTCGGGACCGATTACTATGGCTACACCTTC CASSLSFGTDYYGYTF
NA NA TRBJ2-2 TRBV3-1 TGTGCCAGCAGCCCCGGGGGGCAGGTGGCGAAAAAACACCCCGGGGAGCTGTTTTTT CASSPGGQVAKKHPGELFF
TRBD2 many TRBJ2-7 TRBV9 TGTGCCAGCAGCGTAGCGGGAGGGATGACCTACGAGCAGTACTTC CASSVAGGMTYEQYF
TRBD1 many TRBJ1-1 TRBV28 TGTGCCAGCAGTCCACGGACAGGGTCTATATCTGAAGCTTTCTTT CASSPRTGSISEAFF
NA many TRBJ2-7 TRBV20-1 TGCAGTGCTAGAGGGAGCCCTCCGATCTACGAGCAGTACTTC CSARGSPPIYEQYF
TRBD1 many TRBJ2-2 TRBV29-1 TGCAGCGTTGACGACTCCGGGACAGGGTCAGCCGGGGAGCTGTTTTTT CSVDDSGTGSAGELFF
NA many TRBJ2-6 TRBV5-5 TGTGCCAGCAGCGCATTACCGGGACTGACGTATGGGGCCAACGTCCTGACTTTC CASSALPGLTYGANVLTF
TRBD2 many TRBJ2-1 TRBV7-2 TGTGCCAGCACCCAACTCGGGGGGGCCTACAATGAGCAGTTCTTC CASTQLGGAYNEQFF
NA NA TRBJ2-1 TRBV20-1 TGCAGTGCTAGAAGACGGTCTATCTCCTACAATGAGCAGCTCTTC CSARRRSISYNEQLF
NA many TRBJ2-7 TRBV20-1 TGCAGTGCTAGAGTCGCCAGGGAACCTTCATCCTACGAGCAGTACTTC CSARVAREPSSYEQYF
TRBD1 many TRBJ1-4 TRBV5-5 TGTGCCAGCGGCCACGGGGACAGGGGATATGAAAAACTGTTTTTT CASGHGDRGYEKLFF
NA many TRBJ2-3 TRBV12-3/TRBV12-4 TGTGCCAGCACCCCAGGGGCCCCCGGCACAGATACGCAGTATTTT CASTPGAPGTDTQYF
TRBD1 NA TRBJ1-2 TRBV2 TGTGCCAGCAGTGGACAGGGGGCGCGGAGCTACACCTTC CASSGQGARSYTF
TRBD2 few TRBJ2-1 TRBV2 TGTGCCAGCAGGGAGGGACTAGCGGGGGGCTACTACAATGAGCAGTTCTTC CASREGLAGGYYNEQFF
TRBD2 NA TRBJ2-3 TRBV19 TGTGCCAGTAGGGTTTTAGCGGGGGGGCCGACAGATACGCAGTATTTT CASRVLAGGPTDTQYF
NA many TRBJ1-6 TRBV27 TGTGCCAGCAGTTTAGGGCAGTGGTCACCCCTCCACTTT CASSLGQWSPLHF
NA many TRBJ1-2 TRBV13 TGTGCCAGCAGCTTAGAAGGGGATCATGGCTACACCTTC CASSLEGDHGYTF
NA few TRBJ2-7 TRBV27 TGTGCCAGCAGTCCGGTTGAGGTGTCGGGGGTCTACGAGCAGTACTTC CASSPVEVSGVYEQYF
NA few TRBJ2-7 TRBV4-3 TGCGCCAGCAGCCAAGATTTGGGGGGAGCCCACTACGAGCAGTACTTC CASSQDLGGAHYEQYF
NA few TRBJ1-5 TRBV6-1 TGTGCCAGCAGTGAAGGCCTTTTCTATAGCAATCAGCCCCAGCATTTT CASSEGLFYSNQPQHF
NA many TRBJ2-3 TRBV6-6 TGTGCCACCTGCGACCCAACTAGGGGCACAGATACGCAGTATTTT CATCDPTRGTDTQYF
NA NA TRBJ2-3 TRBV11-2 TGTGCCAGCAGCCGCCAGTTGAGCACAGATACGCAGTATTTT CASSRQLSTDTQYF
TRBD1 few TRBJ2-7 TRBV13 TGTGCCAGCAGCTCGACAGGGGCGCGGACCTACGAGCAGTACTTC CASSSTGARTYEQYF
NA few TRBJ2-6 TRBV4-3 TGCGCCAGCAGCCCGACGAGGGAGATCTCTGGGGCCAACGTCCTGACTTTC CASSPTREISGANVLTF
NA many TRBJ2-2 TRBV7-9 TGTGCCAGCAGCACCCTCGGAACGTCGAACACCGGGGAGCTGTTTTTT CASSTLGTSNTGELFF
TRBD1 many TRBJ2-6 TRBV19 TGTGCCAGTAGGACCGAAACAGGGGTCGGGGCCAACGTCCTGACTTTC CASRTETGVGANVLTF
TRBD1 many TRBJ1-1 TRBV18 TGTGCCAGCTCAGATCCGGGACAGCTGAACACTGAAGCTTTCTTT CASSDPGQLNTEAFF
NA few TRBJ1-4 TRBV7-9 TGTGCCAGCAGCTTAGAGTTAACTAATGAAAAACTGTTTTTT CASSLELTNEKLFF
NA many TRBJ2-7 TRBV30 TGTGCCTGGAGTCCCCTAGCTTACGAGCAGTACTTC CAWSPLAYEQYF
TRBD1 few TRBJ1-6 TRBV27 TGTGCCAGCAGCCCAGGGGGTAATTCACCCCTCCACTTT CASSPGGNSPLHF
NA NA TRBJ2-5 TRBV27 TGTGCCAGCAGTTCACGTTGGGGTGGTGTCCAAGAGACCCAGTACTTC CASSSRWGGVQETQYF